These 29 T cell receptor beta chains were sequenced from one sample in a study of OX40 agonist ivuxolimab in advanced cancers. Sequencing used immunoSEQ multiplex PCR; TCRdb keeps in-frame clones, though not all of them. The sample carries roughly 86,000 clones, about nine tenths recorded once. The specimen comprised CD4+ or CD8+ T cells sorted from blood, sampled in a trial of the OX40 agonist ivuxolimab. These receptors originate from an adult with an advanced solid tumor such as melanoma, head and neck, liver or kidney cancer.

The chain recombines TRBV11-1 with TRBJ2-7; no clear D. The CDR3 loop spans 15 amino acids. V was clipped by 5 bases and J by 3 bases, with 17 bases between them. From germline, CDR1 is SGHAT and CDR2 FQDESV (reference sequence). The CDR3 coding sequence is TGTGCCAGCAGCCCCGAGCCGTTATGGGGCTACGAGCAGTACTTC. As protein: CASSPEPLWGYEQYF.

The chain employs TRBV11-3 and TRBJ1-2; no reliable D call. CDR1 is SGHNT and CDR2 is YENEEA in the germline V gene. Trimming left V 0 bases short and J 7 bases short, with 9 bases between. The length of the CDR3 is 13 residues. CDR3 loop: CASSLDMTSGYTF. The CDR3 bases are TGTGCCAGCAGCTTAGATATGACCAGTGGCTACACCTTC.

CDR3 coding DNA: TGTGCCAGTACCACTGGGGCTACCCGCTCCTACAATGAGCAGTTCTTC. This translates into CASTTGATRSYNEQFF. V gene TRBV19 combines with J gene TRBJ2-1, with a weak D call TRBD1 (5 bases). Looked up from germline, CDR1 is LNHDA and CDR2 is SQIVND (reference sequence). The V and J ends lost 7 bases and 0 bases respectively, with 16 bases between them. This CDR3 spans 16 amino acids.

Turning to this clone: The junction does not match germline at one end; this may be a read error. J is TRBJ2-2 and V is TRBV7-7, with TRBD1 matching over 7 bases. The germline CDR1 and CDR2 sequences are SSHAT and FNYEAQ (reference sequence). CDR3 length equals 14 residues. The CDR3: CASSADRYTGELFF. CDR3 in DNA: TGTGCTAGCAGCGCGGACAGGTACACCGGGGAGCTGTTTTTT.

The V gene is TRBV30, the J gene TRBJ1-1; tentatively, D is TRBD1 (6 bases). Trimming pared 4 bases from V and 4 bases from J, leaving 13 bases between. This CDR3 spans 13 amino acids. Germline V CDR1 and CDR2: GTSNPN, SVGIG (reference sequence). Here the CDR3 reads CAWNGGGSTEAFF. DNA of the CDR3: TGTGCCTGGAATGGGGGCGGAAGCACTGAAGCTTTCTTT.

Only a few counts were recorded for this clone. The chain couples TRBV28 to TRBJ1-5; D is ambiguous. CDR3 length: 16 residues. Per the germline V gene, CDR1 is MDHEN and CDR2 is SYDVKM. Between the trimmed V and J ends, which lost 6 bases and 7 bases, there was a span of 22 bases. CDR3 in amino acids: CASRRSDMGQRQPQHF. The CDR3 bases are TGTGCCAGCAGGAGGTCTGACATGGGCCAAAGACAGCCCCAGCATTTT.

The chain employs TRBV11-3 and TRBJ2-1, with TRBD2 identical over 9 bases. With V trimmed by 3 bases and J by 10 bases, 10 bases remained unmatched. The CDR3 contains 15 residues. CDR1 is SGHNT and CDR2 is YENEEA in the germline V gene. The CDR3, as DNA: TGTGCCAGCAGCTTTGGTTTAGCGGGAGATCGGGAGCAGTTCTTC. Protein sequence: CASSFGLAGDREQFF.

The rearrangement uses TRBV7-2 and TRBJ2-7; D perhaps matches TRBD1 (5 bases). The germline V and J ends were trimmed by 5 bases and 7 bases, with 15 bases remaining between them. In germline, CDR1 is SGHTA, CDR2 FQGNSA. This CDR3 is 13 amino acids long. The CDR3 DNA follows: TGTGCCAGCAGCCCAGGGTTGTTCGGGGAGCAGTACTTC. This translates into CASSPGLFGEQYF.

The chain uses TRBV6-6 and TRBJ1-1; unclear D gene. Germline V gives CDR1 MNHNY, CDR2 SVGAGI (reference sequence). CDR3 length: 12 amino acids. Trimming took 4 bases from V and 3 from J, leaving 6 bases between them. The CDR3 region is CASSSSHTEAFF. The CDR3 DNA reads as TGTGCCAGCAGTTCCAGTCACACTGAAGCTTTCTTT.

The CDR3 is CASGWEAFF. CDR3 sequence (DNA): TGTGCCAGCGGATGGGAAGCTTTCTTT. V is TRBV7-2 and J is TRBJ1-1; no reliable D call. From germline, CDR1 is SGHTA and CDR2 FQGNSA. V was pared by 8 bases and J by 8 bases, with 6 bases between. The CDR3 is 9 amino acids.

The CDR3 DNA follows: TGCGCCAGCAGCAACGGACAGGGGGCGGGAGCCTACGAGCAGTACTTC. Translating it yields CASSNGQGAGAYEQYF. This sequence joins TRBV5-1 and TRBJ2-7; 11 positions agree with TRBD1. The germline gives CDR1 SGHRS, CDR2 YFSETQ. V dropped 4 bases and J dropped 2; count of bases not matched to a gene: 8. CDR3 length equals 16 residues.

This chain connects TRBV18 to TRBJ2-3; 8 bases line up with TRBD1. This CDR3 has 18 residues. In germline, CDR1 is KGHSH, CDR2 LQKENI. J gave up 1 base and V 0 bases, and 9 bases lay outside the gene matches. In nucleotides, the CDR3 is TGTGCCAGCTCACCACCGGGTTTGTCAGGGGGCGGCACAGATACGCAGTATTTT. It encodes CASSPPGLSGGGTDTQYF.

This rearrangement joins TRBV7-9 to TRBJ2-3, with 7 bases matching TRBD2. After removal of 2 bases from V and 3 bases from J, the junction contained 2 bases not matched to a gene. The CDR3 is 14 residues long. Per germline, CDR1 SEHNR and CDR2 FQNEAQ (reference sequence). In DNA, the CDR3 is TGTGCCAGCAGCTTAAATAGCGGGACAGATACGCAGTATTTT. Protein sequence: CASSLNSGTDTQYF. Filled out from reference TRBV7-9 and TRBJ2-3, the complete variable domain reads DTGVSQNPRHKITKRGQNVTFRCDPISEHNRLYWYRQTLGQGPEFLTYFQNEAQLEKSRLLSDRFSAERPKGSFSTLEIQRTEQGDSAMYLCASSLNSGTDTQYFGPGTRLTVL.

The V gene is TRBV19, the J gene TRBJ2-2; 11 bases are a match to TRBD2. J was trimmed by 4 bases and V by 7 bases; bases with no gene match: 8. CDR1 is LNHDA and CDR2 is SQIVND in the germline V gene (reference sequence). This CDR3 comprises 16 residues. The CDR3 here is CASINGLAGSTGELFF. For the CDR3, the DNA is TGTGCCAGTATTAATGGACTAGCGGGTAGCACCGGGGAGCTGTTTTTT.

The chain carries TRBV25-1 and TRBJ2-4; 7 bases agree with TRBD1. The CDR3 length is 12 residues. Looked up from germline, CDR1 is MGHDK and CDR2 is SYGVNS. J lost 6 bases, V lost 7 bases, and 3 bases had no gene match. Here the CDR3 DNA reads TGTGCCAGCAAAAACAGGGGAAACATTCAGTACTTC. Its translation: CASKNRGNIQYF.

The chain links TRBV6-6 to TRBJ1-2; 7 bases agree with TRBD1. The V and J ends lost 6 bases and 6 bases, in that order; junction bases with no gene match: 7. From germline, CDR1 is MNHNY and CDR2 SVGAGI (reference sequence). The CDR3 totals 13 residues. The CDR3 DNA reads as TGTGCCAGCAGCCCGACAGGGTTCGATGGCTACACCTTC. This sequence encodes CASSPTGFDGYTF.

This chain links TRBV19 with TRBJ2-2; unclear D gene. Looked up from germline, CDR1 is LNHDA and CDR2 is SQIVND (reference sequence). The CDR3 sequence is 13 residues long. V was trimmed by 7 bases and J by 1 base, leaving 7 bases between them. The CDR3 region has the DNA TGTGCCAGTAACAAGGAGAACACCGGGGAGCTGTTTTTT. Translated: CASNKENTGELFF.

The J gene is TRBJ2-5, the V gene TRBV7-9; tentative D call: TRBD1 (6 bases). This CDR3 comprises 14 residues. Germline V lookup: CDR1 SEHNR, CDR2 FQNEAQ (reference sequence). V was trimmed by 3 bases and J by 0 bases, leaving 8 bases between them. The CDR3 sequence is CASSLGAYQETQYF. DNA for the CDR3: TGTGCCAGCAGCTTGGGGGCCTACCAAGAGACCCAGTACTTC.

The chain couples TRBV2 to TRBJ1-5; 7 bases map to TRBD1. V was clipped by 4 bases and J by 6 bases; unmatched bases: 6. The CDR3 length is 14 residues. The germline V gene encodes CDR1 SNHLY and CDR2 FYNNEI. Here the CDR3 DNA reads TGTGCCAGCAGTGTCGACAGGGAAAGTCAGCCCCAGCATTTT. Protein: CASSVDRESQPQHF.

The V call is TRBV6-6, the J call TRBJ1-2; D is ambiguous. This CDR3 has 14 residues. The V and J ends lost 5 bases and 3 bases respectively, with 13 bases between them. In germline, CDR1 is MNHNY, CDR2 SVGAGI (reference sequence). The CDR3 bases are TGTGCCAGCAGTGATCCCGGGAGGTACTATGGCTACACCTTC. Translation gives CASSDPGRYYGYTF.

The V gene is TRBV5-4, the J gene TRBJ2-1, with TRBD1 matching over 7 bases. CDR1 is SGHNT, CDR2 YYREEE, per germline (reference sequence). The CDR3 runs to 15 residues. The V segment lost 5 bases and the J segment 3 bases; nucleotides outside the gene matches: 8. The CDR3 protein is CASSPGGQLYNEQFF. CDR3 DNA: TGTGCCAGCAGTCCAGGGGGACAACTCTACAATGAGCAGTTCTTC.

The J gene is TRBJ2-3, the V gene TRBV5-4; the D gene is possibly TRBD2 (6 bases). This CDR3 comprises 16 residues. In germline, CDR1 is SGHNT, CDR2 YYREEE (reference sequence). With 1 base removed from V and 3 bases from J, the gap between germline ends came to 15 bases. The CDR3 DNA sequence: TGTGCCAGCAGCTTGTTCGGGGGTGTCGGAACAGATACGCAGTATTTT. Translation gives CASSLFGGVGTDTQYF.

The CDR3 here is CASSPGGGGEKLFF. The CDR3 coding sequence is TGCGCCAGCAGCCCCGGGGGGGGCGGCGAAAAACTGTTTTTT. This chain joins TRBV4-3 and TRBJ1-4, with a weak D call TRBD1 (6 bases). With 4 bases removed from V and 8 bases from J, the gap between germline ends came to 14 bases. Germline CDR1 is LGHNA and CDR2 is YSLEER. The CDR3 spans 14 residues.

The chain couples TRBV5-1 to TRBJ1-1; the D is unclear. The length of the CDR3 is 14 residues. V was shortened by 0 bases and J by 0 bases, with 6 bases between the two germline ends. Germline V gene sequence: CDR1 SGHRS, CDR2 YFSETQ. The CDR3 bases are TGCGCCAGCAGCTTGGTGCAGTTGAACACTGAAGCTTTCTTT. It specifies CASSLVQLNTEAFF. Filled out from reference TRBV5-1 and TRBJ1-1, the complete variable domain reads KAGVTQTPRYLIKTRGQQVTLSCSPISGHRSVSWYQQTPGQGLQFLFEYFSETQRNKGNFPGRFSGRQFSNSRSEMNVSTLELGDSALYLCASSLVQLNTEAFFGQGTRLTVV.

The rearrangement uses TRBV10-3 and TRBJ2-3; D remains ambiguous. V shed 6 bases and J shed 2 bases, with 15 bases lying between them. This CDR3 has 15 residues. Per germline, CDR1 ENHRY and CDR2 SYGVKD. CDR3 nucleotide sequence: TGTGCCATCAGGGCGGACCTATTCCCCACAGATACGCAGTATTTT. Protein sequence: CAIRADLFPTDTQYF.

The CDR3 nucleotides are TGTGCCAGCAGCCGGAACCCGGGACTAGCGATCTACGAGCAGTACTTC. Translated: CASSRNPGLAIYEQYF. The chain uses TRBV5-4 and TRBJ2-7; 10 nucleotides align to TRBD2. This CDR3 spans 16 amino acids. Germline-derived CDR1 and CDR2 are SGHNT and YYREEE (reference sequence). V shed 4 bases, J shed 3 bases, and the junction held 10 bases outside the gene matches.

CDR3 in amino acids: CSVGEYEQYF. In nucleotides, the CDR3 is TGCAGCGTAGGAGAGTACGAGCAGTACTTC. The chain combines TRBV29-1 with TRBJ2-7; D is uncertain. CDR3 length: 10 residues. The germline V gene has CDR1 SQVTM and CDR2 ANQGSEA. Trimming cost V 6 bases and J 4 bases, with 7 bases left between them.

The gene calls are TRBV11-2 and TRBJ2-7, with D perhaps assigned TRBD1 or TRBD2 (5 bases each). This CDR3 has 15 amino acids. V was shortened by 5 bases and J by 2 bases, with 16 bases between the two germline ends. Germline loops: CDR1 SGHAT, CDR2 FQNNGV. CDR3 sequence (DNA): TGTGCCAGCAGCAGGGGAGTGTTGTCCCCCTACGAGCAGTACTTC. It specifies CASSRGVLSPYEQYF.

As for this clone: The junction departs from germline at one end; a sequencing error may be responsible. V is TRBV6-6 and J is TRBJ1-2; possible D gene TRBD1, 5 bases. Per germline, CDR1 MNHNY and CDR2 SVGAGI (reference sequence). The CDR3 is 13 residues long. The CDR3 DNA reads TGTGCCACCAGTGGCCAGGGTATGTTTGGCTACACCTTC. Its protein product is CATSGQGMFGYTF.